This T cell receptor beta chain derives from a study of blood T cells in healthy people across ages. A sample-barcoded 5' primer and a J-beta primer mix were used in a second PCR of roughly 7 to 11 cycles. One entry per CDR3 protein results from TCRdb running MiXCR on the 5' RACE reads. The sample includes roughly 730,000 distinct CDR3 sequences, roughly three fifths seen only once; the top ten take 25% to 30%. Germline CDR1 is SQVTM and CDR2 is ANQGSEA. This CDR3 contains 12 residues. This receptor was identified in a man aged 35 to 55 in good health. The J gene is TRBJ2-3, the V gene TRBV29-1; weak D call: TRBD1 (5 bases). Sequencing input: blood. The CDR3, as DNA: TGCCTCAGGCGCAGGGTGACAGATACGCAGTATTTT. It encodes CLRRRVTDTQYF.